The clone carrying this TCR beta chain is a singleton in its sample. Prior to thyroid surgery, none of the patients had received any treatment. TCRdb reprocessed the PCR reads using MiXCR. In the table there are 13,000 to 15,000 clones, about 27% of which are singletons. The CDR3 contains 13 residues. V dropped 0 bases and J dropped 0 bases, with 4 bases sitting between them. Germline CDR1 is GTSNPN and CDR2 is SVGIG (reference sequence). These data originate in a study of metastatic and nonmetastatic thyroid tumors. V and J are TRBV30 and TRBJ2-3, with D uncertain. The sequencing sample was made of blood. This clonotype originated in a female donor with papillary thyroid cancer or a benign thyroid nodule (not recorded which). Some clones in this sample may be carry-over from other donors' samples. The CDR3, as DNA: TGTGCCTGGAGTGTGGGGAGCACAGATACGCAGTATTTT. It is translated as CAWSVGSTDTQYF. Full variable domain (rest looked up from reference TRBV30 and TRBJ2-3): SQTIHQWPATLVQPVGSPLSLECTVEGTSNPNLYWYRQAAGRGLQLLFYSVGIGQISSEVPQNLSASRPQDRQFILSSKKLLLSDSGFYLCAWSVGSTDTQYFGPGTRLTVL.